The 30 T cell receptor beta chains presented below share a single source sample, sequenced in a study of control samples from healthy donors and cancer patients. Clones were sequenced by immunoSEQ multiplex PCR, and TCRdb holds only the in-frame ones, with some missing. The sample holds approximately 190,000 clones. The specimen sequenced was blood. All receptors come from a woman under 40 in good health.

V gene TRBV5-6 combines with J gene TRBJ1-5; TRBD1 aligns across 7 bases. Germline V gene lookup returns CDR1 SGHDT and CDR2 YYEEEE. The CDR3 is 14 amino acids. The trim removed 4 bases at V and 10 bases at J, leaving 11 bases unmatched. The chain's CDR3 is CASSPSWTGGPQHF. Here the CDR3 DNA reads TGTGCCAGCAGCCCCTCGTGGACAGGAGGTCCCCAGCATTTT.

This rearrangement joins TRBV19 to TRBJ2-1; TRBD2 matches at 7 bases. V trimming: 0 bases; J trimming: 4 bases; junction bases outside the gene matches: 3. CDR1 LNHDA and CDR2 SQIVND come from the germline V gene (reference sequence). This CDR3 is 15 amino acids long. CDR3 sequence reads: CASSIDPAGYNEQFF. CDR3 nucleotide sequence: TGTGCCAGTAGTATAGATCCAGCGGGGTACAATGAGCAGTTCTTC.

This sequence joins TRBV7-9 and TRBJ2-7; D uncertain. The CDR3 is 14 residues long. The germline V gene encodes CDR1 SEHNR and CDR2 FQNEAQ (reference sequence). V was clipped by 5 bases and J by 2 bases, with 13 bases between them. CDR3 nucleotide sequence: TGTGCCAGCAGCCCACAGTCTTCTGCCTACGAGCAGTACTTC. Encoded protein: CASSPQSSAYEQYF.

This CDR3 reads CASSLGTGGNSNQPQHF. The CDR3 DNA follows: TGTGCCAGCAGCCTCGGGACAGGGGGGAATAGCAATCAGCCCCAGCATTTT. The chain employs TRBV7-2 and TRBJ1-5; 11 nucleotides match TRBD1. J was trimmed by 0 bases and V by 5 bases; bases with no gene match: 6. The germline V gene has CDR1 SGHTA and CDR2 FQGNSA. The CDR3 is made up of 17 amino acids.

The chain joins TRBV5-8 to TRBJ2-5; 11 bases are a match to TRBD2. Trimming removed 4 bases from V and 4 bases from J; junction bases left unmatched: 6. Germline CDR1 reads SGHTS; CDR2 reads YDEGEE. The CDR3 consists of 15 residues. The CDR3 sequence: CASSAGTSGPETQYF. DNA for the CDR3: TGTGCCAGCAGCGCCGGGACTAGCGGTCCAGAGACCCAGTACTTC.

This chain connects TRBV5-4 to TRBJ1-2; 7 bases line up with TRBD1. The CDR3 runs 16 residues. Germline assignment: CDR1 SGHNT and CDR2 YYREEE (reference sequence). J was trimmed by 0 bases and V by 0 bases; bases with no gene match: 5. For the CDR3, the DNA is TGTGCCAGCAGCTTGGACCGACAGGGACCTAACTATGGCTACACCTTC. This encodes CASSLDRQGPNYGYTF.

The chain joins TRBV3-1 (or the pseudogene TRBV3-2) to TRBJ2-1; TRBD2 aligns across 7 bases. The V and J ends lost 6 bases and 3 bases, in that order; junction bases with no gene match: 5. Per the germline V gene, CDR1 is LGHDT and CDR2 is YNNKEL (reference sequence). The CDR3 sequence is 14 residues long. CDR3 bases: TGTGCCAGCAGGCCAGCGGGGTTCTACAATGAGCAGTTCTTC. As protein: CASRPAGFYNEQFF.

This sequence joins TRBV12-3 or TRBV12-4 and TRBJ1-2, with D possibly TRBD1 on 5 matching bases. This CDR3 is 13 amino acids long. Trimming took 6 bases from V and 8 from J, leaving 16 bases between them. CDR3 sequence reads: CASSPGTAAGYTF. The CDR3 region has the DNA TGTGCCAGCAGCCCCGGGACCGCGGCGGGCTACACCTTC.

The J gene is TRBJ1-1, the V gene TRBV19; a weak D match, TRBD1 (5 bases). The germline V gene encodes CDR1 LNHDA and CDR2 SQIVND (reference sequence). The CDR3 is 12 residues long. Deletions cut 7 bases from V and 4 bases from J, with 10 bases between. CDR3 amino acids: CASKFGGTEAFF. Here the CDR3 DNA reads TGTGCCAGTAAATTCGGGGGCACTGAAGCTTTCTTT.

The chain combines TRBV18 with TRBJ2-1, with TRBD1 matching 8 bases. CDR1 is KGHSH, CDR2 LQKENI, per germline. V lost 2 bases and J lost 4; bases outside the gene matches: 13. The CDR3 spans 18 residues. For the CDR3, the DNA is TGTGCCAGCTCACCAGGGTCAGGGGGCCCCCAATCTTACAATGAGCAGTTCTTC. The encoded protein is CASSPGSGGPQSYNEQFF. The full variable domain, rest sourced from reference TRBV18 and TRBJ2-1, is NAGVMQNPRHLVRRRGQEARLRCSPMKGHSHVYWYRQLPEEGLKFMVYLQKENIIDESGMPKERFSAEFPKEGPSILRIQQVVRGDSAAYFCASSPGSGGPQSYNEQFFGPGTRLTVL.

V and J are TRBV5-1 and TRBJ2-5; D gene ambiguous. The CDR3 extends over 14 amino acids. The germline CDR1 and CDR2 sequences are SGHRS and YFSETQ. The germline V and J ends were trimmed by 1 base and 2 bases, with 9 bases remaining between them. For the CDR3, the DNA is TGCGCCAGCAGCTTGAGGCAGGCTCAAGAGACCCAGTACTTC. Translated: CASSLRQAQETQYF.

V gene TRBV21-1 combines with J gene TRBJ1-6; the D call TRBD1 from the table was never checked on the DNA. TRBV21-1 constitutes a pseudogene. This CDR3 has 20 residues. CDR3 sequence (DNA): TGTGCCAGCAGCAAAGCGCCCACAGGCGTACAGAGCTCCTATAATTCACCCCTCCACTTT. It specifies CASSKAPTGVQSSYNSPLHF.

This chain connects TRBV7-2 to TRBJ2-3, with D unclear. The CDR3 consists of 14 residues. Germline CDR1 is SGHTA and CDR2 is FQGNSA. The V end lost 1 base, the J end lost 3 bases, and 8 bases lay between the germline ends. The chain's CDR3 is CASSLGQSTDTQYF. In DNA, the CDR3 is TGTGCCAGCAGCTTAGGCCAGAGTACAGATACGCAGTATTTT.

The chain uses TRBV5-3 and TRBJ1-2; 9 nucleotides agree with TRBD1. TRBV5-3 is placed among ORFs of uncertain function. V lost 2 bases, J lost 3 bases, and 8 bases stayed unmatched. The CDR3 runs 16 residues. CDR3 bases: TGTGCCAGAAGCTTCCGGACAGGGGACATTTACTATGGCTACACCTTC. Encoded protein: CARSFRTGDIYYGYTF.

V usage is TRBV25-1 and J usage is TRBJ1-6; a weak D match, TRBD1 (6 bases). The V and J ends lost 4 bases and 10 bases respectively, with 20 bases between them. Looked up from germline, CDR1 is MGHDK and CDR2 is SYGVNS. The CDR3 is made up of 16 amino acids. The CDR3: CASSASHRVGRSPLHF. CDR3 in DNA: TGTGCCAGCAGTGCCAGTCACAGGGTCGGACGGTCACCCCTCCACTTT.

The chain recombines TRBV5-6 with TRBJ1-4; no reliable D call. Germline values: CDR1 SGHDT, CDR2 YYEEEE. Trimming removed 4 bases from V and 0 bases from J, with 10 bases in between. This CDR3 is built from 15 residues. The CDR3 sequence: CASSPSPATNEKLFF. The DNA for the CDR3 is TGTGCCAGCAGCCCAAGCCCTGCAACTAATGAAAAACTGTTTTTT.

The V and J genes are TRBV7-9 and TRBJ1-1, with TRBD1 as a possible D gene (5 bases). Trimming stripped 4 bases from V and 4 bases from J, with 13 bases between. Germline V gene lookup returns CDR1 SEHNR and CDR2 FQNEAQ (reference sequence). CDR3 length equals 14 residues. The CDR3 here is CASSWGGQGTEAFF. CDR3 DNA: TGTGCCAGCAGCTGGGGAGGGCAGGGCACTGAAGCTTTCTTT.

V usage is TRBV6-2 or TRBV6-3 and J usage is TRBJ2-7; D is perhaps TRBD1 or TRBD2 (5 bases each). Germline V gene data show CDR1 as MNHEY and CDR2 as SVGEGT. Trimming pared 6 bases from V and 5 bases from J, leaving 14 bases between. The CDR3 covers 13 residues. In DNA form, the CDR3 reads TGTGCCAGCAGCCGGCCGGGACCCCACGAGCAGTACTTC. Protein product: CASSRPGPHEQYF.

As concerns this clone: One junction end disagrees with the germline gene, perhaps due to a read error. The CDR3 DNA follows: TGTGCCAGCAGCCTAGGGGGCTCTGAAGCTTTCTTT. It encodes CASSLGGSEAFF. The V call is TRBV13, the J call TRBJ1-1; TRBD1 matches 7 bases. There are 12 residues in the CDR3. In germline, CDR1 is PRHDT, CDR2 FYEKMQ (reference sequence).

The J gene is TRBJ2-3, the V gene TRBV11-1, with a possible D match to TRBD2 (5 bases). V lost 5 bases and J lost 0, with 15 bases in between. The CDR3 loop spans 16 amino acids. Germline V CDR1 and CDR2: SGHAT, FQDESV (reference sequence). The CDR3 nucleotides are TGTGCCAGCAGCCCCCGGGGAGAAACTAGCACAGATACGCAGTATTTT. This sequence encodes CASSPRGETSTDTQYF.

This chain connects TRBV7-8 to TRBJ2-5, with D possibly being TRBD2 (7 bases). The CDR3 runs to 14 residues. The V end was cut by 6 bases, the J end by 5 bases, with 16 bases between. The V gene's germline CDR1 is SGHVS and CDR2 FQNEAQ. The DNA for the CDR3 is TGTGCCAGCAGATTTGGGGGGGCCGGGGAGACCCAGTACTTC. Encoded protein: CASRFGGAGETQYF.

The CDR3 sequence is CASKRTTGHTEAFF. The DNA of the CDR3 is TGTGCCAGCAAACGAACCACAGGGCACACTGAAGCTTTCTTT. The chain is built from TRBV16 and TRBJ1-1; tentatively, D is TRBD1 (6 bases). V was pared by 7 bases and J by 3 bases, with 15 bases between. Germline CDR1 is KGHSY and CDR2 is FQNENV. The CDR3 spans 14 residues. Full variable domain (rest looked up from reference TRBV16 and TRBJ1-1): GEEVAQTPKHLVRGEGQKAKLYCAPIKGHSYVFWYQQVLKNEFKFLISFQNENVFDETGMPKERFSAKCLPNSPCSLEIQATKLEDSAVYFCASKRTTGHTEAFFGQGTRLTVV.

The chain joins TRBV6-4 to TRBJ1-3; D is undetermined. The CDR3 totals 14 residues. Trimming removed 1 base at V and 8 bases at J, with 12 bases between. CDR1 is MRHNA and CDR2 is SNTAGT in the germline V gene. In DNA form, the CDR3 reads TGTGCCAGCAGTGACTTGGACGATATTGACACCATATATTTT. Protein: CASSDLDDIDTIYF.

The chain couples TRBV11-2 to TRBJ1-2; 7 bases agree with TRBD1. From germline, CDR1 is SGHAT and CDR2 FQNNGV. V gave up 1 base and J gave up 8 bases; unmatched junction bases: 4. The CDR3 length is 13 residues. The CDR3 loop is CASSLVGGGGYTF. The CDR3 nucleotides read TGTGCCAGCAGCTTAGTAGGGGGCGGAGGCTACACCTTC.

The chain has TRBV28 and TRBJ2-7; the match to TRBD1 covers 9 bases. Per the germline V gene, CDR1 is MDHEN and CDR2 is SYDVKM. This CDR3 is 15 amino acids long. The V and J ends lost 6 bases and 3 bases, in that order; junction bases with no gene match: 9. CDR3 in DNA: TGTGCCAGCAGCCAGACAGGGGGAGTTAACTACGAGCAGTACTTC. Its protein product is CASSQTGGVNYEQYF.

This rearrangement joins TRBV21-1 to TRBJ1-4; TRBD1 reflects the table's D call only, with no check against the DNA. TRBV21-1 is listed as a pseudogene. The CDR3 covers 15 residues. DNA of the CDR3: TGTGCCAGCAGCAAGCAGGGGGGAACTAATGAAAAACTGTTTTTT. It yields the protein CASSKQGGTNEKLFF.

The rearrangement joins TRBV28 to TRBJ2-5, with TRBD2 matching 9 bases. The V segment lost 1 base and the J segment 2 bases; nucleotides outside the gene matches: 5. Per the germline V gene, CDR1 is MDHEN and CDR2 is SYDVKM. CDR3 length: 16 residues. In DNA, the CDR3 is TGTGCCAGCAGTTTATTGTTTAGCGGGGGACAAGAGACCCAGTACTTC. Translation: CASSLLFSGGQETQYF.

This chain joins TRBV15 and TRBJ1-5, with TRBD1 identical over 10 bases. The CDR3 contains 16 residues. Per germline, CDR1 LNHNV and CDR2 YYDKDF (reference sequence). V was pared by 3 bases and J by 3 bases, with 5 bases of the junction left unmatched. Here the CDR3 DNA reads TGTGCCACCAGCAGTGAGGGGACAGGGGTCAATCAGCCCCAGCATTTT. Translated: CATSSEGTGVNQPQHF.

The gene calls are TRBV30 and TRBJ2-7; 11 bases fit TRBD2. The CDR3 sequence is 14 residues long. CDR1 and CDR2 from the germline V gene are GTSNPN and SVGIG (reference sequence). V trimming: 3 bases; J trimming: 5 bases; junction bases outside the gene matches: 6. CDR3 in amino acids: CAWSGTSGGHEQYF. Written as DNA, the CDR3 is TGTGCCTGGAGCGGCACTAGCGGGGGACACGAGCAGTACTTC.

The V and J genes are TRBV10-3 and TRBJ1-1, with 8 bases lining up with TRBD1. J was trimmed by 6 bases and V by 11 bases; bases with no gene match: 8. Germline CDR1 reads ENHRY; CDR2 reads SYGVKD. The CDR3 covers 12 residues. CDR3 sequence reads: CAAAGGRAEAFF. The DNA for the CDR3 is TGTGCCGCCGCAGGGGGCAGGGCTGAAGCTTTCTTT.